This T cell receptor (beta chain) was identified in a study of siplizumab effects on memory and regulatory T cells. Study-level results: In the presence of siplizumab, alloreactive sequences traceable to unstimulated CD4+ memory cells were significantly reduced. Among mappable alloreactive CD4+ clones, the Treg-derived fraction averaged approximately 69% with siplizumab versus roughly 27% in controls. The study found naive T cells seemingly more diverse than memory cells and seemingly major alloresponse contributors. An assignable naive or memory phenotype was lacking in roughly 75-95% of proliferating CD4+ or CD8+ clones.

In germline, CDR1 is LNHDA, CDR2 SQIVND (reference sequence). Trimming took 3 bases from V and 8 from J; bases not matched to a gene: 1. The CDR3 covers 13 residues. Comments on this clone: Its target is unknown.

The method was immunoSEQ multiplex PCR; TCRdb's version includes in-frame clones alone and lacks a portion of them. The sample yields some 100,000 clones, about 90% seen once. Sequenced sample: CD4+ T cells sorted from blood. The chain joins TRBV19 to TRBJ1-4, with TRBD1 matching over 9 bases. The source of this sequence is a human donor in good health. Some clones in this sample may be carry-over from other donors' samples. CDR3 protein: CASSIDRGEKLFF. The CDR3 DNA reads as TGTGCCAGTAGTATCGACAGGGGGGAAAAACTGTTTTTT.